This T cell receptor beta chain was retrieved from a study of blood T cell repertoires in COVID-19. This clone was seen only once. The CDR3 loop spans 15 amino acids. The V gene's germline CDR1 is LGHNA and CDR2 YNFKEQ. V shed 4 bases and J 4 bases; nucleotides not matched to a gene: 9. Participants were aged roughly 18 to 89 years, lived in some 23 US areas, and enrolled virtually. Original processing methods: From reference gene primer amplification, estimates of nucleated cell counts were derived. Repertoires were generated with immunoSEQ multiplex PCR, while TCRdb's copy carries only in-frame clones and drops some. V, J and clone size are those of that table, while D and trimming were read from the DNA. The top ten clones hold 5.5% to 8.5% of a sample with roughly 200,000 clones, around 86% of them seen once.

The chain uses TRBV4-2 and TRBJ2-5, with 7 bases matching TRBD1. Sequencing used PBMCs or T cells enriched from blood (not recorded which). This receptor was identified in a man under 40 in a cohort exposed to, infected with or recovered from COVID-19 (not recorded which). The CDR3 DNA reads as TGTGCCAGCAGCCCGGATGGACAGGCACGAGAGACCCAGTACTTC. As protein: CASSPDGQARETQYF.